What follows are 32 T cell receptor beta chains derived from one specimen sequenced in a study of response to subunit inactivated influenza vaccine. TCRdb used MiXCR to reprocess the RT-PCR reads, holding one entry per CDR3 protein. The sample carries about 300,000 distinct CDR3 sequences, just over 20% recorded once. The sample in question was PBMCs from blood, obtained about 20 months after vaccination. These receptors were taken from a man aged 50 to 69 who received an inactivated influenza vaccine.

This clonotype was observed many times. The V call is TRBV27, the J call TRBJ1-6; D unclear. The CDR3 has 14 amino acids. The germline V gene encodes CDR1 MNHEY and CDR2 SMNVEV (reference sequence). Trimming stripped 6 bases from V and 11 bases from J, with 17 bases between. Here the CDR3 reads CASSMTVTRTPLHF. CDR3 nucleotides: TGTGCCAGCAGCATGACTGTGACTCGGACACCCCTCCACTTT.

Concerning this clonotype itself: Possible read error: a much larger clone is one base away. The rearrangement links TRBV2 to TRBJ1-5; D is possibly TRBD1 (5 bases). Trimming stripped 6 bases from V and 12 bases from J, with 21 bases between. This CDR3 is built from 14 residues. CDR1 SNHLY and CDR2 FYNNEI come from the germline V gene. The CDR3 region has the DNA TGTGCCAGCAGGAGAAGGGACCTCCGGGAGCTCCAGCATTTT. Its translation is CASRRRDLRELQHF.

The rearrangement uses TRBV12-3 or TRBV12-4 and TRBJ2-2; TRBD1 agrees at 10 bases. This CDR3 comprises 17 residues. The J segment lost 5 bases and the V segment lost 6 bases, leaving 12 bases of the junction unmatched. CDR3 loop: CASRHRKRDRGTGELFF. CDR3 in DNA: TGTGCCAGCAGACACCGAAAAAGGGACAGGGGTACCGGGGAGCTGTTTTTT.

The chain employs TRBV12-3 or TRBV12-4 and TRBJ1-1; D unresolved. The CDR3 loop spans 13 amino acids. Trimming cost V 7 bases and J 0 bases, with 9 bases left between them. The CDR3, as DNA: TGTGCCAGCACTAGACAACTGAACACTGAAGCTTTCTTT. Its protein is CASTRQLNTEAFF.

This clonotype came up a few times. V and J are TRBV5-1 and TRBJ2-7; 10 bases match TRBD1. CDR3 length: 15 residues. Germline loops: CDR1 SGHRS, CDR2 YFSETQ. V lost 4 bases to trimming and J lost 1 base; unmatched junction nucleotides: 5. DNA for the CDR3: TGCGCCAGCAGCGCGGGACAGGGGTCTTCCTACGAGCAGTACTTC. Its protein is CASSAGQGSSYEQYF.

J is TRBJ1-5 and V is TRBV29-1; D possibly corresponds to TRBD1 (5 bases). The CDR3 runs to 15 residues. Deletions cut 4 bases from V and 0 bases from J, with 13 bases between. The germline V gene encodes CDR1 SQVTM and CDR2 ANQGSEA. CDR3 bases: TGCAGCGTTGCCGCGGGACCGCATAGCAATCAGCCCCAGCATTTT. It yields the protein CSVAAGPHSNQPQHF.

This clonotype was counted many times. The rearrangement links TRBV16 to TRBJ1-2; D is perhaps TRBD1 (6 bases). The CDR3 covers 15 residues. With 0 bases removed from V and 4 bases from J, the gap between germline ends came to 12 bases. The germline CDR1 and CDR2 sequences are KGHSY and FQNENV. The CDR3 DNA follows: TGTGCCAGCAGCCAATCGGGAACAGGGATCTATGGCTACACCTTC. This encodes CASSQSGTGIYGYTF.

V is TRBV5-6 and J is TRBJ1-1, with D perhaps TRBD1 (5 bases). V lost 0 bases to trimming and J lost 4 bases, with 16 bases between them. The CDR3 contains 16 residues. Germline V gene data show CDR1 as SGHDT and CDR2 as YYEEEE. The CDR3 loop reads CASSLGGIAWSTEAFF. Here the CDR3 DNA reads TGTGCCAGCAGCTTGGGGGGGATCGCCTGGAGCACTGAAGCTTTCTTT.

This clonotype was counted a few times. The chain carries TRBV3-1 and TRBJ2-2, with D hard to call. The CDR3 consists of 12 residues. The germline V gene has CDR1 LGHDT and CDR2 YNNKEL (reference sequence). V lost 1 base, J lost 7 bases, and 4 bases lay in between. CDR3 sequence (DNA): TGTGCCAGCAGCCAAGCAGGCGGGGAGCTGTTTTTT. It codes for CASSQAGGELFF.

Only a few counts were recorded for this clonotype. The chain uses TRBV27 and TRBJ1-4; no reliable D call. The germline gives CDR1 MNHEY, CDR2 SMNVEV (reference sequence). There are 15 residues in the CDR3. Between the trimmed V and J ends, which lost 7 bases and 0 bases, there was a span of 12 bases. CDR3 DNA sequence: TGTGCCAGCACTGACATCTACTCAACTAATGAAAAACTGTTTTTT. It encodes CASTDIYSTNEKLFF. The entire variable domain, with the rest obtained from reference TRBV27 and TRBJ1-4, is as follows: EAQVTQNPRYLITVTGKKLTVTCSQNMNHEYMSWYRQDPGLGLRQIYYSMNVEVTDKGDVPEGYKVSRKEKRNFPLILESPSPNQTSLYFCASTDIYSTNEKLFFGSGTQLSVL.

V is TRBV5-5 and J is TRBJ2-3; 11 bases match TRBD2. The germline V gene has CDR1 SGHKS and CDR2 YYEKEE (reference sequence). After removal of 0 bases from V and 2 bases from J, the junction contained 8 bases not matched to a gene. The length of the CDR3 is 18 residues. CDR3 sequence (DNA): TGTGCCAGCAGCTTGGAGCTAGCGGGGGGTATAAACACAGATACGCAGTATTTT. Its translation is CASSLELAGGINTDTQYF.

For the CDR3, the DNA is TGTGCCAGCTCACCTGGGCAGACGAGGTTAGCCAAAAACATTCAGTACTTC. It translates to CASSPGQTRLAKNIQYF. The V gene is TRBV18, the J gene TRBJ2-4; no firm D call. Per the germline V gene, CDR1 is KGHSH and CDR2 is LQKENI. V dropped 3 bases and J dropped 0 bases, with 15 bases sitting between them. This CDR3 spans 17 amino acids.

This clonotype was found a few times. The chain links TRBV4-3 to TRBJ2-5; TRBD2 might be the D (5 bases). Germline loops: CDR1 LGHNA, CDR2 YSLEER. The V gene lost 3 bases and the J gene lost 2 bases, with 13 bases spanning the gap. The length of the CDR3 is 15 residues. The CDR3 DNA is TGCGCCAGCAGCCACTTACGGGGTGGGCAAGAGACCCAGTACTTC. Protein sequence: CASSHLRGGQETQYF.

V usage is TRBV5-4 and J usage is TRBJ1-1; possible D gene TRBD1, 6 bases. In germline, CDR1 is SGHNT, CDR2 YYREEE (reference sequence). V lost 0 bases and J 5 bases, leaving 14 bases between the germline ends. The CDR3 sequence is 15 residues long. The DNA for the CDR3 is TGTGCCAGCAGCTTGGAGCAGGGGCCTTTAACTGAAGCTTTCTTT. It specifies CASSLEQGPLTEAFF.

The chain joins TRBV11-2 to TRBJ2-3; D call uncertain. Between the trimmed V and J ends, which lost 5 bases and 1 base, there was a span of 7 bases. The germline CDR1 and CDR2 sequences are SGHAT and FQNNGV. The CDR3 length is 13 residues. CDR3 sequence (DNA): TGTGCCAGCAGCCCCACGGGCACAGATACGCAGTATTTT. This codes for CASSPTGTDTQYF.

The chain is built from TRBV5-5 and TRBJ2-7; 8 positions match TRBD1. Germline loops: CDR1 SGHKS, CDR2 YYEKEE (reference sequence). This CDR3 spans 15 amino acids. The junction had 10 bases not matched to a gene; V was cut back by 5 bases and J by 3 bases. The CDR3 DNA is TGTGCCAGCAGTATGCAGGGGGCGCAGAGCTACGAGCAGTACTTC. Amino acid sequence: CASSMQGAQSYEQYF. The full variable domain, its missing parts supplied by reference TRBV5-5 and TRBJ2-7, is DAGVTQSPTHLIKTRGQQVTLRCSPISGHKSVSWYQQVLGQGPQFIFQYYEKEERGRGNFPDRFSARQFPNYSSELNVNALLLGDSALYLCASSMQGAQSYEQYFGPGTRLTVT.

This clonotype was counted a few times. The chain combines TRBV6-2 or TRBV6-3 with TRBJ2-1; no definite D call. The CDR3 runs to 14 residues. With 6 bases removed from V and 8 bases from J, the gap between germline ends came to 17 bases. Germline CDR1 MNHEY, CDR2 SVGEGT. The chain's CDR3 is CASRRYNSAHEQFF. CDR3 DNA sequence: TGTGCCAGCAGGCGTTATAATTCCGCCCATGAGCAGTTCTTC.

This clonotype was recorded at least ten times. V usage is TRBV20-1 and J usage is TRBJ1-1, with TRBD1 identical over 9 bases. Germline V gene sequence: CDR1 DFQATT, CDR2 SNEGSKA (reference sequence). This CDR3 region has 15 residues. Trimming removed 5 bases from V and 3 bases from J; junction bases left unmatched: 10. CDR3 sequence reads: CSAFKTRTGDTEAFF. CDR3 DNA: TGCAGTGCTTTCAAAACCAGGACAGGGGACACTGAAGCTTTCTTT.

This clonotype has only a few counts. The chain couples TRBV5-1 to TRBJ1-2; 9 bases agree with TRBD1. Germline V lookup: CDR1 SGHRS, CDR2 YFSETQ. V shed 4 bases and J 6 bases; nucleotides not matched to a gene: 10. The CDR3 spans 15 residues. As DNA, the CDR3 is TGCGCCAGCAGCGGCGGGGACAGGGTATTCGATGGCTACACCTTC. Its translation: CASSGGDRVFDGYTF.

The chain links TRBV5-6 to TRBJ2-3; the match to TRBD1 covers 7 bases. The CDR3 runs 16 residues. Germline V lookup: CDR1 SGHDT, CDR2 YYEEEE. Losses at the gene ends were 2 bases for V and 4 bases for J; bases not matched to a gene: 10. CDR3 region: CASSFRGQRTSDTQYF. The CDR3, as DNA: TGTGCCAGCAGCTTTAGGGGACAGAGGACCTCAGATACGCAGTATTTT.

V is TRBV20-1 and J is TRBJ2-7; 9 bases are shared with TRBD2. Germline V CDR1 and CDR2: DFQATT, SNEGSKA (reference sequence). This CDR3 has 15 amino acids. Trimming removed 1 base from V and 2 bases from J; junction bases left unmatched: 6. The CDR3 sequence: CSARVERGDAYEQYF. The CDR3 region has the DNA TGCAGTGCTAGAGTGGAGCGGGGGGACGCCTACGAGCAGTACTTC.

This clonotype was detected once. The rearrangement joins TRBV20-1 to TRBJ2-7; a possible D gene is TRBD2 (6 bases). V was trimmed by 6 bases and J by 4 bases, leaving 25 bases between them. The germline CDR1 and CDR2 sequences are DFQATT and SNEGSKA (reference sequence). This CDR3 has 16 amino acids. The CDR3 loop reads CSADPRGLASAYEQYF. CDR3 coding DNA: TGCAGTGCAGACCCACGGGGACTTGCATCGGCATACGAGCAGTACTTC.

This clonotype came up a few times. This chain uses TRBV29-1 with TRBJ2-1, with TRBD2 identical over 7 bases. V dropped 6 bases and J dropped 0; count of bases not matched to a gene: 11. The germline V gene encodes CDR1 SQVTM and CDR2 ANQGSEA. The CDR3 extends over 16 amino acids. CDR3 loop: CSVDPTSRSSYNEQFF. In DNA, the CDR3 is TGCAGCGTAGATCCGACTAGCAGAAGCTCCTACAATGAGCAGTTCTTC.

V usage is TRBV20-1 and J usage is TRBJ2-3; 9 nucleotides match TRBD1. CDR1 and CDR2 from the germline V gene are DFQATT and SNEGSKA (reference sequence). After removal of 3 bases from V and 1 base from J, the junction contained 5 bases not matched to a gene. This CDR3 is built from 15 residues. The CDR3 nucleotides read TGCAGTGCTAGTGCCCGGGACAGGGGCACAGATACGCAGTATTTT. Its protein product is CSASARDRGTDTQYF.

This clonotype was seen repeatedly, ten times or more. In nucleotides, the CDR3 is TGCAGTGCCACGACGCGCGGGGGGGCCGGGGATACGCAGTATTTT. This codes for CSATTRGGAGDTQYF. V and J are TRBV20-1 and TRBJ2-3; 9 positions agree with TRBD2. This CDR3 contains 15 residues. V gave up 6 bases and J gave up 6 bases; unmatched junction bases: 13. Germline-derived CDR1 and CDR2 are DFQATT and SNEGSKA (reference sequence).

This chain links TRBV2 with TRBJ1-5, with D perhaps matching TRBD1 (5 bases). CDR1 is SNHLY and CDR2 is FYNNEI in the germline V gene. V was clipped by 8 bases and J by 7 bases, with 18 bases between them. The CDR3 runs 14 residues. This chain's CDR3 is CASGGAGSRQPQHF. CDR3 nucleotides: TGTGCCAGCGGAGGGGCAGGGTCACGGCAGCCCCAGCATTTT. The full variable domain, with the rest looked up from reference TRBV2 and TRBJ1-5, is EPEVTQTPSHQVTQMGQEVILRCVPISNHLYFYWYRQILGQKVEFLVSFYNNEISEKSEIFDDQFSVERPDGSNFTLKIRSTKLEDSAMYFCASGGAGSRQPQHFGDGTRLSIL.

This clonotype was found a few times. Here the CDR3 reads CSARVTGALNTEAFF. The CDR3, as DNA: TGCAGTGCTAGAGTGACAGGGGCGTTGAACACTGAAGCTTTCTTT. The chain is built from TRBV20-1 and TRBJ1-1; TRBD1 matches 8 bases. CDR1 and CDR2 (germline): DFQATT, SNEGSKA (reference sequence). This CDR3 comprises 15 residues. V lost 1 base and J lost 0; bases outside the gene matches: 4.

This clonotype was picked up a small number of times. V is TRBV5-4 and J is TRBJ1-3; 7 bases are shared with TRBD1. CDR3 size: 14 residues. The V gene end was trimmed by 6 bases and the J gene end by 1 base; junction bases not matched to a gene: 4. Germline-derived CDR1 and CDR2 are SGHNT and YYREEE (reference sequence). CDR3 sequence: CASKTGTSGNTIYF. CDR3 DNA sequence: TGTGCCAGCAAGACAGGGACGTCTGGAAACACCATATATTTT.

The rearrangement joins TRBV20-1 to TRBJ1-1; D call uncertain. Germline V gene sequence: CDR1 DFQATT, CDR2 SNEGSKA (reference sequence). V lost 3 bases and J 13 bases, leaving 15 bases between the germline ends. This CDR3 region has 11 residues. As DNA, the CDR3 is TGCAGTGCTAGTTGGGGAATTTTTTATTTCTTT. It specifies CSASWGIFYFF.

The chain recombines TRBV4-3 with TRBJ2-4; tentatively, D is TRBD1 or TRBD2 (5 bases each). V was trimmed by 1 base and J by 7 bases, leaving 17 bases between them. Germline lookup yields CDR1 LGHNA and CDR2 YSLEER. CDR3 size: 16 residues. CDR3 in DNA: TGCGCCAGCAGCCAAGTCCATTCCGGGACCAGTAACATTCAGTACTTC. Translated, it gives CASSQVHSGTSNIQYF.

The CDR3 bases are TGTGCCAGCAGCTTAGTCGCTGGGGGCGGTAACTATGGCTACACCTTC. Translating gives CASSLVAGGGNYGYTF. This chain links TRBV7-2 with TRBJ1-2; TRBD1 is a possible D gene (6 bases). The germline CDR1 and CDR2 sequences are SGHTA and FQGNSA. V shed 1 base and J shed 1 base, with 13 bases lying between them. The CDR3 contains 16 residues. The whole variable domain, filled in from reference TRBV7-2 and TRBJ1-2, reads GAGVSQSPSNKVTEKGKDVELRCDPISGHTALYWYRQSLGQGLEFLIYFQGNSAPDKSGLPSDRFSAERTGGSVSTLTIQRTQQEDSAVYLCASSLVAGGGNYGYTFGSGTRLTVV.

V gene TRBV27 combines with J gene TRBJ2-1; D is undetermined. CDR1 and CDR2 (germline): MNHEY, SMNVEV (reference sequence). This CDR3 spans 13 amino acids. V gave up 1 base and J gave up 6 bases, with 7 bases separating them. This chain's CDR3 is CASSLWVGNEQFF. In DNA form, the CDR3 reads TGTGCCAGCAGTTTATGGGTAGGCAATGAGCAGTTCTTC.